The 21 T cell receptor beta chains reported below all come from one sample, sequenced in a study of T cell clonality in common variable immunodeficiency. TCRdb's table, derived via immunoSEQ multiplex PCR, lists solely in-frame clones and lacks some. The sample shows 75,000 to 85,000 clones, no singletons; the ten largest hold over 0.7%. The sequenced material came from peripheral blood mononuclear cells. The receptors were sampled from a person aged 18 to 70 in good health.

This clone was seen repeatedly, ten times or more. The read gets to within 3 residues of the CDR3 end, and the germline J gene fills in the rest. This chain joins TRBV13 and TRBJ2-1, with 8 bases identical to TRBD2. Per germline, CDR1 PRHDT and CDR2 FYEKMQ (reference sequence). The CDR3 contains 15 residues. V lost 5 bases and J lost 4; bases outside the gene matches: 7. The sequenced part of the CDR3 DNA is TGTGCCAGCAGCGAGCGGGGGCTGACGTACAATGAG. This translates into CASSERGLTYNE. The whole CDR3 sequence is CASSERGLTYNEQFF.

This clone was seen many times. The read halts 3 residues ahead of the CDR3 end, with the missing end drawn from the germline J gene. The V and J genes are TRBV7-3 and TRBJ2-1; 9 nucleotides agree with TRBD1. The CDR3 consists of 15 residues. J gave up 4 bases and V 4 bases, and 5 bases lay outside the gene matches. Germline V gene lookup returns CDR1 SGHTA and CDR2 FQGTGA. CDR3 in amino acids: CASSSSGTGYNEQFF. The DNA read from the CDR3 is TGTGCCAGCAGCTCATCCGGGACAGGGTACAATGAG.

This clone was observed at least ten times. The CDR3 extends 3 residues past the end of the read, so its final part is completed from the germline J gene. V gene TRBV10-2 combines with J gene TRBJ2-1, with D unresolved. V shed 4 bases and J shed 1 base, with 8 bases lying between them. Germline CDR1 and CDR2: WSHSY and SAAADI. CDR3 length equals 14 residues. The DNA read from the CDR3 is TGCGCCAGCAGTGTTCTAGATTCCTACAATGAG. It specifies CASSVLDSYNE. In full, the CDR3 reads CASSVLDSYNEQFF.

About this clone itself: With a far larger clone one base away, a read error is the likely cause. The CDR3 is cut off 3 residues early in the read; its end comes from the germline J gene. This chain uses TRBV6-2 or TRBV6-3 with TRBJ2-3; possibly TRBD2 for D (5 bases). The CDR3 length is 16 residues. The V end lost 8 bases, the J end lost 5 bases, and 23 bases lay between the germline ends. CDR1 MNHEY and CDR2 SVGEGT come from the germline V gene. The CDR3 sequence is CASDLLGRGPGDTQYF. Partial CDR3 DNA: TGTGCCAGCGATCTCCTCGGACGGGGTCCAGGAGATACG.

At least ten counts were recorded for this clone. The read comes to an end 3 residues before the CDR3 does, leaving the germline J gene to fill in the end. The chain recombines TRBV6-2 or TRBV6-3 with TRBJ1-5; the match to TRBD1 covers 9 bases. Losses at the gene ends were 5 bases for V and 6 bases for J; bases not matched to a gene: 11. The CDR3 totals 16 residues. Per the germline V gene, CDR1 is MNHEY and CDR2 is SVGEGT. CDR3 in amino acids: CASSGHRGLGGQPQHF. The CDR3 DNA, read in part, is TGTGCCAGCAGTGGTCACAGGGGGCTGGGGGGTCAGCCC.

This clone was picked up many times. The observed sequence ends 3 residues before the CDR3 terminus, with the missing tail filled in from the germline J gene. The chain recombines TRBV19 with TRBJ2-3; D not resolved. Germline CDR1 and CDR2: LNHDA and SQIVND (reference sequence). Deletions cut 4 bases from V and 2 bases from J, with 10 bases between. The CDR3 runs to 14 residues. CDR3 loop: CASSKVAATDTQYF. CDR3 bases read: TGTGCCAGTAGTAAGGTAGCAGCCACAGATACG.

There are many counts of this clone. From the germline J gene comes the end of the CDR3, since the read stops 3 residues before it. This chain links TRBV7-8 with TRBJ1-5, with 9 nucleotides matching TRBD1. CDR1 and CDR2 (germline): SGHVS, FQNEAQ. The CDR3 runs to 15 residues. V shed 1 base and J 6 bases; nucleotides not matched to a gene: 4. CDR3 DNA, as far as it was read: TGTGCCAGCAGCTTAGAACAGGGGGCGGGTCAGCCC. Protein sequence: CASSLEQGAGQP. The whole CDR3 sequence reads CASSLEQGAGQPQHF.

This clone was found many times. The read is 3 residues too short to cover the CDR3 end, so that end is filled in from the germline J gene. J is TRBJ2-3 and V is TRBV20-1, with 7 positions matching TRBD2. This CDR3 has 14 amino acids. J was trimmed by 6 bases and V by 3 bases; bases with no gene match: 9. CDR1 and CDR2 (germline): DFQATT, SNEGSKA (reference sequence). The CDR3 sequence: CSASNRGVMDTQYF. The CDR3 bases that were read are TGCAGTGCTAGTAACCGGGGGGTAATGGATACG.

This clone was seen ten or more times. The DNA ends 3 residues before the CDR3 does, and the rest of the CDR3 is filled in from the germline J gene. V usage is TRBV19 and J usage is TRBJ1-1; no clear D. The CDR3 consists of 16 residues. V was cut by 0 bases and J by 0 bases, with 11 bases left in between. Germline CDR1 is LNHDA and CDR2 is SQIVND (reference sequence). CDR3 sequence: CASSIDRGGMNTEAFF. The CDR3 DNA, read in part, is TGTGCCAGTAGTATAGATCGGGGTGGGATGAACACTGAA.

There are many counts of this clone. The sequenced fragment ends 3 residues before the CDR3 boundary, so the rest is inferred from the germline J gene. The genes are TRBV11-2 and TRBJ2-5; TRBD1 matches at 7 bases. The V gene's germline CDR1 is SGHAT and CDR2 FQNNGV. Trimming removed 3 bases from V and 3 bases from J; junction bases left unmatched: 1. The CDR3 extends over 13 amino acids. The DNA read from the CDR3 is TGTGCCAGCAGCTTTACAGGGGAAGAGACC. Protein: CASSFTGEET. The CDR3 in full is CASSFTGEETQYF.

This clone was detected ten times or more. The sequenced fragment ends 3 residues before the CDR3 boundary, so the rest is inferred from the germline J gene. The chain uses TRBV11-2 and TRBJ2-5; D might be TRBD2 (5 bases). Trimming took 8 bases from V and 5 from J, leaving 15 bases between them. The V gene's germline CDR1 is SGHAT and CDR2 FQNNGV. The CDR3 consists of 13 residues. The CDR3 sequence: CASRLSVRETQYF. The covered CDR3 bases are TGTGCCAGCCGCCTTAGCGTTCGGGAGACC. The full variable domain, in which reference TRBV11-2 and TRBJ2-5 provide the parts outside the CDR3, is EAGVAQSPRYKIIEKRQSVAFWCNPISGHATLYWYQQILGQGPKLLIQFQNNGVVDDSQLPKDRFSAERLKGVDSTLKIQPAKLEDSAVYLCASRLSVRETQYFGPGTRLLVL.

In this sample, this clone turned up many times. The read ends 3 residues early relative to the CDR3; the germline J gene fills the gap. The rearrangement uses TRBV20-1 and TRBJ2-2; 8 nucleotides line up with TRBD1. Trimming at V came to 3 bases and at J to 1 base, leaving 1 base not matched to a gene. This CDR3 region has 14 residues. Germline V CDR1 and CDR2: DFQATT, SNEGSKA (reference sequence). The CDR3 loop reads CSASTGGNTGELFF. The part of the CDR3 DNA that was read is TGCAGTGCTAGTACAGGGGGGAACACCGGGGAG.

This clone was detected ten times or more. Coverage ceases 3 residues before the CDR3 finishes, and the germline J gene fills in the end. V and J are TRBV18 and TRBJ1-1; D perhaps matches TRBD1 (5 bases). With 3 bases removed from V and 5 bases from J, the gap between germline ends came to 10 bases. Germline V lookup: CDR1 KGHSH, CDR2 LQKENI. The CDR3 runs to 13 residues. CDR3 residues: CASSPAGSTEAFF. The CDR3 DNA, read in part, is TGTGCCAGCTCACCGGCAGGGAGTACTGAA.

This clone was picked up many times. CDR3 amino acids: CASTGTSGITTQYF. The CDR3 DNA, read in part, is TGTGCCAGCACCGGGACTAGCGGGATAACTACG. V is TRBV7-9 and J is TRBJ2-3, with 13 nucleotides matching TRBD2. Read coverage stops 3 residues before the CDR3 terminus; the germline J gene supplies the remainder. V lost 7 bases, J lost 8 bases, and 6 bases stayed unmatched. The length of the CDR3 is 14 residues. CDR1 and CDR2 (germline): SEHNR, FQNEAQ (reference sequence).

In this sample, this clone turned up many times. Coverage ceases 3 residues before the CDR3 finishes, and the germline J gene fills in the end. The J gene is TRBJ2-1, the V gene TRBV19; the D gene is possibly TRBD1 (6 bases). The CDR3 has 16 residues. CDR1 is LNHDA and CDR2 is SQIVND in the germline V gene (reference sequence). V was shortened by 7 bases and J by 7 bases, with 23 bases between the two germline ends. This CDR3 is CASTSSSRGFGNEQFF. The DNA read from the CDR3 is TGTGCCAGTACCTCCTCTAGCAGGGGCTTCGGTAATGAG.

In this sample, this clone turned up many times. The CDR3 end lies 3 residues beyond the end of the read and is filled in from the germline J gene. The chain uses TRBV7-3 and TRBJ2-1; TRBD2 matches 10 bases. Germline CDR1 and CDR2: SGHTA and FQGTGA. J was trimmed by 9 bases and V by 7 bases; bases with no gene match: 21. The CDR3 length is 18 residues. The sequenced CDR3 bases are TGTGCCAGCAAAACCGGGACTAGCGAAAGACAAGGGGATTGTGAG. Amino acids: CASKTGTSERQGDCE. In full, the CDR3 is CASKTGTSERQGDCEQFF.

This clone showed up many times. The CDR3 DNA, read in part, is TGTGCCAGTAGTACCCCGGGACAGGGAGTAGGACAGCCC. Amino acid sequence: CASSTPGQGVGQP. The full-length CDR3 reads as CASSTPGQGVGQPQHF. This chain links TRBV19 with TRBJ1-5; 9 bases line up with TRBD1. Read data end 3 residues before the CDR3 end; the end is taken from the germline J gene. Germline assignment: CDR1 LNHDA and CDR2 SQIVND (reference sequence). Germline trimming cut 4 bases from V and 7 bases from J; bases unmatched to any gene: 11. The CDR3 runs 16 residues.

This clone was observed many times. CDR3 sequence: CASSWTGQNQPQHF. The part of the CDR3 DNA that was read is TGTGCCAGCAGTTGGACAGGGCAAAATCAGCCC. The gene calls are TRBV12-3 or TRBV12-4 and TRBJ1-5, with 8 bases lining up with TRBD1. From the germline J gene comes the end of the CDR3, since the read stops 3 residues before it. The CDR3 loop spans 14 amino acids. The V and J ends lost 4 bases and 4 bases, in that order; junction bases with no gene match: 3.

Only a few counts were recorded for this clone. Compared with germline, one end of the junction differs, possibly owing to a read error. The CDR3 end falls 3 residues outside the read, so it is completed with the germline J gene. This chain connects TRBV2 to TRBJ1-5; 7 bases map to TRBD1. Germline assignment: CDR1 SNHLY and CDR2 FYNNEI. The CDR3 extends over 16 amino acids. Partial CDR3 DNA: TGTGCCAGCGGTGAAAGTGGCACAGGGGGCAATCAGCCC. Protein product: CASGESGTGGNQP. The whole CDR3 is CASGESGTGGNQPQHF.

This clone was counted ten times or more. The CDR3 loop reads CAIKRSGTSNYEQYF. CDR3 DNA, as far as it was read: TGTGCCATCAAACGGTCCGGGACATCAAACTACGAG. The chain recombines TRBV10-3 with TRBJ2-7; a weak D match, TRBD1 (6 bases). The read terminates 3 residues ahead of where the CDR3 ends, so the germline J gene completes it. Trimming cost V 7 bases and J 3 bases, with 19 bases left between them. This CDR3 region has 15 residues. The V gene's germline CDR1 is ENHRY and CDR2 SYGVKD.

This clone showed up many times. The CDR3 end lies 3 residues beyond the end of the read and is filled in from the germline J gene. The chain has TRBV7-3 and TRBJ1-2, with D possibly being TRBD1 (5 bases). From germline, CDR1 is SGHTA and CDR2 FQGTGA. This CDR3 region has 13 residues. The CDR3 DNA, read in part, is TGTGCCAGCAGCTCGGGGGTTTCGGGCGGC. Protein sequence: CASSSGVSGG. The complete CDR3 reads CASSSGVSGGYTF. The whole variable domain, filled in from reference TRBV7-3 and TRBJ1-2, reads GAGVSQTPSNKVTEKGKYVELRCDPISGHTALYWYRQSLGQGPEFLIYFQGTGAADDSGLPNDRFFAVRPEGSVSTLKIQRTERGDSAVYLCASSSGVSGGYTFGSGTRLTVV.